This T cell receptor (beta chain) emerged from a study of cytomegalovirus exposure and HLA in healthy donors. Findings and limits, study-wide: Three CMV-associated chains were confirmed in vitro to be specific for CMV antigens.

Use of 60 Vbeta and 13 Jbeta primers characterized the PCR. Assay used: immunoSEQ multiplex PCR; TCRdb lists only in-frame clones, some missing. This table has fewer than 250,000 clones, around 81% appearing once. This clone has just one count. Its antigen is as yet unknown. Sequencing was carried out using PBMCs. This sequence originates from a man in his late teens or twenties in good health and CMV-seronegative.

CDR3 sequence: CASSPDGTGGRNTQYF. In DNA form, the CDR3 reads TGTGCCAGCAGTCCGGACGGGACAGGGGGCAGAAATACGCAGTATTTT. The rearrangement uses TRBV5-4 and TRBJ2-3; 12 bases align to TRBD1. The CDR3 contains 16 residues. Unmatched junction bases numbered 11, after V lost 5 bases and J lost 7 bases. CDR1 is SGHNT, CDR2 YYREEE, per germline (reference sequence). Using reference TRBV5-4 and TRBJ2-3 for the parts outside the CDR3, the full variable domain is ETGVTQSPTHLIKTRGQQVTLRCSSQSGHNTVSWYQQALGQGPQFIFQYYREEENGRGNFPPRFSGLQFPNYSSELNVNALELDDSALYLCASSPDGTGGRNTQYFGPGTRLTVL.